A selection of T cell receptor beta chains follows, all from one sample in a study of tumor-infiltrating lymphocytes in primary liver carcinoma. Each CDR3 protein is one row after TCRdb ran MiXCR on the multiplex PCR reads. This sample has approximately 53,000 distinct CDR3 sequences; about 77% occur once, and the top ten carry 24%. Sequences were obtained from liver tumor tissue from sampling region 5. The receptors were gathered from a middle-aged man with primary liver carcinoma and hepatitis B virus infection. Both conserved end residues are part of each CDR3. The D gene is left open where the match is weak. The listing skips clone size in some rows; elsewhere it reads once, few, many or a size class.

j_call: TRBJ2-1
clone_size: NA
d_call: NA
v_call: TRBV12-3/TRBV12-4
cdr3_nt: TGTGCCAGCAGAATGACTAGGGGATACCACAATGAGCAGTTCTTC
cdr3_aa: CASRMTRGYHNEQFF

j_call: TRBJ2-2
clone_size: once
d_call: TRBD2
v_call: TRBV6-1
cdr3_nt: TGTGCCAGCAGGGATGGACTAGCGGGAGGACTCGGCACCGGGGAGCTGTTTTTT
cdr3_aa: CASRDGLAGGLGTGELFF

j_call: TRBJ2-6
clone_size: NA
d_call: TRBD1
v_call: TRBV5-4
cdr3_nt: TGTGCCGGCAGTCAAGGACAGGGGGCATCTAGGGCCAACGTCCTGACTTTC
cdr3_aa: CAGSQGQGASRANVLTF

j_call: TRBJ2-4
clone_size: NA
d_call: NA
v_call: TRBV11-2
cdr3_nt: TGTGCCAGCACCATTCCGGCGGTAGCCAAACACATTCAGTACTTC
cdr3_aa: CASTIPAVAKHIQYF

j_call: TRBJ1-5
clone_size: NA
d_call: NA
v_call: TRBV29-1
cdr3_nt: TGCGGCGTTGAAGATCGGGCGGGTCAGCTCCAGCATTTT
cdr3_aa: CGVEDRAGQLQHF

j_call: TRBJ2-1
clone_size: NA
d_call: NA
v_call: TRBV11-1
cdr3_nt: TGTGCCAGTAGAAAAAAGATGAGGATAGGAGGATATGAGCAGTTCTTC
cdr3_aa: CASRKKMRIGGYEQFF

j_call: TRBJ1-6
clone_size: NA
d_call: NA
v_call: TRBV13
cdr3_nt: TGTGCCAGCAGCCCCCCGGAAGGGAATGGGAGTTCACCCCTCCACTTT
cdr3_aa: CASSPPEGNGSSPLHF

j_call: TRBJ1-4
clone_size: many
d_call: NA
v_call: TRBV4-1
cdr3_nt: TGCGCCAGCAGCCAAGACACGGGATTAAATGAAAAACTGTTTTTT
cdr3_aa: CASSQDTGLNEKLFF

j_call: TRBJ2-5
clone_size: NA
d_call: NA
v_call: TRBV30
cdr3_nt: TGTGCCTGGAGTAAGAGATCTGGGGGGACCCAGTACTTC
cdr3_aa: CAWSKRSGGTQYF

j_call: TRBJ2-3
clone_size: NA
d_call: TRBD2
v_call: TRBV6-6
cdr3_nt: TGTGTCATGCCCTCAGCGGGAGAACGAGATACGCAGTATTTT
cdr3_aa: CVMPSAGERDTQYF

j_call: TRBJ1-1
clone_size: NA
d_call: NA
v_call: TRBV19
cdr3_nt: TGTGCCAGTAGTGAGGCAGGCGGAGCGAGGAGTGGAGCTTTCTTT
cdr3_aa: CASSEAGGARSGAFF

j_call: TRBJ2-7
clone_size: NA
d_call: TRBD2
v_call: TRBV2
cdr3_nt: TGTGCCAGCAATAGCGGGAGACACGAGCAGTACTTC
cdr3_aa: CASNSGRHEQYF

j_call: TRBJ2-1
clone_size: NA
d_call: TRBD1
v_call: TRBV7-8
cdr3_nt: TGTGCCAGCAGCCTAGTTGGGACAGGGGTCAATGAGCAGCTCTTC
cdr3_aa: CASSLVGTGVNEQLF

j_call: TRBJ2-3
clone_size: NA
d_call: NA
v_call: TRBV4-3
cdr3_nt: TGCGCCAGCTGCGAAGATCTGGGTGCGGGAGATACGCAGTATTTT
cdr3_aa: CASCEDLGAGDTQYF

j_call: TRBJ2-2
clone_size: NA
d_call: NA
v_call: TRBV5-1
cdr3_nt: TGCGCCAGCAGCTTGGCGGGTAGGGCCCTTAACGGGGAGCTGTTTTTT
cdr3_aa: CASSLAGRALNGELFF

j_call: TRBJ2-5
clone_size: medium-sized
d_call: NA
v_call: TRBV25-1
cdr3_nt: TGTGCCAGCAGTCTAAACTCAGAGACCCAGTACTTC
cdr3_aa: CASSLNSETQYF

j_call: TRBJ2-7
clone_size: many
d_call: NA
v_call: TRBV25-1
cdr3_nt: TGTGCCAGCAGTGAAACTGAAAAAGCGTACGAGCAGTACTTC
cdr3_aa: CASSETEKAYEQYF

j_call: TRBJ2-2
clone_size: NA
d_call: NA
v_call: TRBV29-1
cdr3_nt: TGCAGTGTCCTCCGTCCGGGGCCCACCGGGGAGCTGTTTTTT
cdr3_aa: CSVLRPGPTGELFF

j_call: TRBJ2-1
clone_size: NA
d_call: TRBD1
v_call: TRBV29-1
cdr3_nt: TGCAGCATTGAAGTAGGAGGAAGGGGGCAGAGCGAGCAGTTCTTC
cdr3_aa: CSIEVGGRGQSEQFF

j_call: TRBJ2-3
clone_size: NA
d_call: TRBD2
v_call: TRBV28
cdr3_nt: TGTGTCAGCAGTCCCTCCAATGGGAGGGTCGCAGATACGCAGTGTTTT
cdr3_aa: CVSSPSNGRVADTQCF

j_call: TRBJ2-3
clone_size: many
d_call: TRBD2
v_call: TRBV28
cdr3_nt: TGTGCCAGCTTCCAGTGGGGACTAGTTAGCGATACGCAGTATTTT
cdr3_aa: CASFQWGLVSDTQYF

j_call: TRBJ2-3
clone_size: NA
d_call: NA
v_call: TRBV6-5
cdr3_nt: TGTGCCACTAGTTCACTCCCCCTAAGCAGGGGGGCAGATACGCAGTATTTT
cdr3_aa: CATSSLPLSRGADTQYF

j_call: TRBJ2-7
clone_size: NA
d_call: NA
v_call: TRBV6-2/TRBV6-3
cdr3_nt: TGTGCCAGCAGGTCCTTCGACAACAAGCAGTATTTC
cdr3_aa: CASRSFDNKQYF

j_call: TRBJ2-3
clone_size: NA
d_call: TRBD2
v_call: TRBV11-2
cdr3_nt: TGTGCCAGCAGCCGGGTAACTGGGAGGGTTGGAGATACGCAGTATTTT
cdr3_aa: CASSRVTGRVGDTQYF

j_call: TRBJ2-1
clone_size: NA
d_call: NA
v_call: TRBV5-6
cdr3_nt: TGTGCCAGCAGCTACCTGGGGCGGGCTTACAATGAGCAGTTCTTC
cdr3_aa: CASSYLGRAYNEQFF

j_call: TRBJ1-5
clone_size: NA
d_call: NA
v_call: TRBV11-3
cdr3_nt: TGCACCAGCAGCTTAGATCTGGGGGTGACTCAGCCCCAGCATTTT
cdr3_aa: CTSSLDLGVTQPQHF

j_call: TRBJ2-1
clone_size: once
d_call: NA
v_call: TRBV7-2
cdr3_nt: TGTGCCAGCAATCTAACCAGTAGGGCCTACAATGAGCAGTTCTTC
cdr3_aa: CASNLTSRAYNEQFF

j_call: TRBJ2-5
clone_size: few
d_call: TRBD2
v_call: TRBV4-2
cdr3_nt: TGTGCCAGCAGCCAAGCGTCTAGCGGGTTTCAAGAGACCCAGTACTTC
cdr3_aa: CASSQASSGFQETQYF

j_call: TRBJ2-3
clone_size: NA
d_call: TRBD2
v_call: TRBV30
cdr3_nt: TGTGGCTGGAGTAGGACTAGCGGGAGTTCGTATACGCAGTATTTT
cdr3_aa: CGWSRTSGSSYTQYF

j_call: TRBJ1-2
clone_size: once
d_call: NA
v_call: TRBV29-1
cdr3_nt: TGCAGCGTTGTCCAGGGATGGAATGACTACATCTTC
cdr3_aa: CSVVQGWNDYIF

j_call: TRBJ1-1
clone_size: NA
d_call: NA
v_call: TRBV10-3
cdr3_nt: TGCGCCATCAGTGGTATTCACAGGAGTACTGAAGCTTTCTTT
cdr3_aa: CAISGIHRSTEAFF

j_call: TRBJ2-1
clone_size: NA
d_call: NA
v_call: TRBV6-4
cdr3_nt: TGTGTCAGCCACGTAGCGAGCTCCTACAATGAGCAGTTCTTC
cdr3_aa: CVSHVASSYNEQFF

j_call: TRBJ2-7
clone_size: NA
d_call: TRBD2
v_call: TRBV12-3/TRBV12-4
cdr3_nt: TGTGCCAGCAGCTCGGGGCGGGGGTCGAGGTACGAGCAGTACTTC
cdr3_aa: CASSSGRGSRYEQYF

j_call: TRBJ2-5
clone_size: NA
d_call: NA
v_call: TRBV11-2
cdr3_nt: TGTGCCAGCAGCCCGGCCGGGGGCCAAGAGACCCAGTACTTC
cdr3_aa: CASSPAGGQETQYF

j_call: TRBJ2-3
clone_size: NA
d_call: NA
v_call: TRBV29-1
cdr3_nt: TGCAGCGTTGCTCCTCCCATAGATACGCAGTATTTT
cdr3_aa: CSVAPPIDTQYF

j_call: TRBJ2-4
clone_size: NA
d_call: NA
v_call: TRBV28
cdr3_nt: TGTGCCACCAGGCCCGCGTTAATGTTAGCCAAAAACATTCAGTACTTC
cdr3_aa: CATRPALMLAKNIQYF

j_call: TRBJ1-5
clone_size: NA
d_call: NA
v_call: TRBV29-1
cdr3_nt: TGCAGCGTTGTGAGTAATGTTAATCAGCCCCAACATTTT
cdr3_aa: CSVVSNVNQPQHF

j_call: TRBJ2-5
clone_size: NA
d_call: NA
v_call: TRBV11-2
cdr3_nt: TGTGCCAGCAGCCCTAGCTCAATCAGGGCTACTGGGCGGGAGACCCAGTACTTC
cdr3_aa: CASSPSSIRATGRETQYF

j_call: TRBJ2-4
clone_size: few
d_call: NA
v_call: TRBV5-6
cdr3_nt: TGTGCCAGCAGATGGTCGACCGGGCCTCAGTACTTC
cdr3_aa: CASRWSTGPQYF